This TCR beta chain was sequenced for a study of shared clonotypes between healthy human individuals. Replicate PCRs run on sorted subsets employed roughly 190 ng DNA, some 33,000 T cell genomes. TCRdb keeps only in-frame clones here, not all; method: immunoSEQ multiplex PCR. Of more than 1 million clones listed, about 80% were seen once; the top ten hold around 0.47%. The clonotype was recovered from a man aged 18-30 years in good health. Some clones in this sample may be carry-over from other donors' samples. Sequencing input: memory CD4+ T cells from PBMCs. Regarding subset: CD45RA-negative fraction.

CDR3 coding DNA: TGTGCCAGCAGTGAAGGAGGTGGGGGGGTTACTGAAGCTTTCTTT. Its translation is CASSEGGGGVTEAFF. This chain joins TRBV6-1 and TRBJ1-1, with a weak D call TRBD1 (5 bases). The V end was cut by 1 base, the J end by 5 bases, with 14 bases between. This CDR3 region has 15 residues. Germline V CDR1 and CDR2: MNHNS, SASEGT.